This T cell receptor (beta chain) was identified in a study of blood T cell repertoires in COVID-19. Whole-study context: Material from acute and convalescent COVID-19 was sourced from the United States, Italy and Spain.

Measured with immunoSEQ multiplex PCR; TCRdb has only the in-frame clones, and not every one. This sample has some 210,000 clones, with approximately 84% found just once. The CDR3 sequence is 16 residues long. Germline loops: CDR1 LNHDA, CDR2 SQIVND (reference sequence). V trimming: 4 bases; J trimming: 1 base; junction bases outside the gene matches: 5. The sequencing input was peripheral blood. The genes are TRBV19 and TRBJ2-2; TRBD2 matches at 8 bases. The sequence was obtained from a woman between 70 and 85 years old with active or convalescent COVID-19. CDR3 nucleotides: TGTGCCAGTAGTACCGTAGCGGGATGGAACACCGGGGAGCTGTTTTTT. The encoded protein is CASSTVAGWNTGELFF.